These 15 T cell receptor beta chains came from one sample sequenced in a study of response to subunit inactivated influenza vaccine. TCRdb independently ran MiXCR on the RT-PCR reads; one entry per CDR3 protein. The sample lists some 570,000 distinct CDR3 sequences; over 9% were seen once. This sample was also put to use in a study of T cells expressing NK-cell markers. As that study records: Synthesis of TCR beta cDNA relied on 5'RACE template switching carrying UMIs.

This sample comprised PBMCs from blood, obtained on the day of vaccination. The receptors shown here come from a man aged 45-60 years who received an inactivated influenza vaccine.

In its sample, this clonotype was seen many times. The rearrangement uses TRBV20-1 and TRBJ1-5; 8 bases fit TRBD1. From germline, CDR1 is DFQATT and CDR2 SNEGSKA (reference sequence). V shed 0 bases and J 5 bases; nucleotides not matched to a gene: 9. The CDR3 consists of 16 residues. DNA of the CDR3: TGCAGTGCTAGAGACCTAACAGGGGGGGTCGATCAGCCCCAGCATTTT. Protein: CSARDLTGGVDQPQHF.

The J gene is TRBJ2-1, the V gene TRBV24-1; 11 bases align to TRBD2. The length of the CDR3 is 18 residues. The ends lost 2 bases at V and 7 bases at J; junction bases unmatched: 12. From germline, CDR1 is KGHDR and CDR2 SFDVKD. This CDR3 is CATSDSAITSGRWNEQFF. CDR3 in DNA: TGTGCCACCAGTGATTCTGCTATCACTAGCGGGAGATGGAATGAGCAGTTCTTC.

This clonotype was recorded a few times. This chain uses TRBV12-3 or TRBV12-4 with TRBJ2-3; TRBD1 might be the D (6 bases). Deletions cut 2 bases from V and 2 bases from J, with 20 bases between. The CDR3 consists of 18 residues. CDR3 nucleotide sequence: TGTGCCAGCAGTTTAACAGAACAGGGACATTCCTACACAGATACGCAGTATTTT. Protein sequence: CASSLTEQGHSYTDTQYF.

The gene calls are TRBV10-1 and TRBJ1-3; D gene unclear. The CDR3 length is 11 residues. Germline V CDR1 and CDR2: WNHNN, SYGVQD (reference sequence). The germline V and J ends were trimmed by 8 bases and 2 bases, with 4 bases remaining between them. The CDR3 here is CASAAGNTIYF. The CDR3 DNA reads TGCGCCAGCGCCGCTGGAAACACCATATATTTT.

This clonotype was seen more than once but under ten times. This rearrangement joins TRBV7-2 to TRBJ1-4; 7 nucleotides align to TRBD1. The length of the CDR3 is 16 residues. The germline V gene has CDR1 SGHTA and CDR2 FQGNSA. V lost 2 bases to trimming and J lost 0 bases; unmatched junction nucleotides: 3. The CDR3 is CASSLLRGATNEKLFF. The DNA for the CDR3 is TGTGCCAGCAGCTTACTCAGGGGGGCAACTAATGAAAAACTGTTTTTT.

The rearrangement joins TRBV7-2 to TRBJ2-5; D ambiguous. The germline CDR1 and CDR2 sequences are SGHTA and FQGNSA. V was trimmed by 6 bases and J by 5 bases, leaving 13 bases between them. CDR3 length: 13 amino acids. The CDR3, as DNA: TGTGCCAGCAGATCGAGTGGAACGGAGACCCAGTACTTC. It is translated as CASRSSGTETQYF.

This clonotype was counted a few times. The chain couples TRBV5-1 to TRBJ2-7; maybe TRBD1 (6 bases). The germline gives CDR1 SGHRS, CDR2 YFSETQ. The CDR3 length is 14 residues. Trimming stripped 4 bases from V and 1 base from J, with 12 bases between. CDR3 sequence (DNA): TGCGCCAGCAGCGGAACACAGGGTTCCTACGAGCAGTACTTC. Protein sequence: CASSGTQGSYEQYF. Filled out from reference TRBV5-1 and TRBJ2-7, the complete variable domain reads KAGVTQTPRYLIKTRGQQVTLSCSPISGHRSVSWYQQTPGQGLQFLFEYFSETQRNKGNFPGRFSGRQFSNSRSEMNVSTLELGDSALYLCASSGTQGSYEQYFGPGTRLTVT.

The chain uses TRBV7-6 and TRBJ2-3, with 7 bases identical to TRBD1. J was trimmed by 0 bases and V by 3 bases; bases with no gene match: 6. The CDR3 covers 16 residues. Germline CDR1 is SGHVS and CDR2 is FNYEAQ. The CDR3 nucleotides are TGTGCCAGCAGCTTCGGGACAGCTCTCAGCACAGATACGCAGTATTTT. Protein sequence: CASSFGTALSTDTQYF.

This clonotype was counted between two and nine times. CDR3 loop: CASSFFQAETQYF. The CDR3, as DNA: TGCGCCAGCAGCTTTTTTCAAGCGGAGACCCAGTACTTC. The rearrangement uses TRBV5-1 and TRBJ2-5; D is uncertain. Germline V lookup: CDR1 SGHRS, CDR2 YFSETQ. With 2 bases removed from V and 5 bases from J, the gap between germline ends came to 10 bases. There are 13 residues in the CDR3.

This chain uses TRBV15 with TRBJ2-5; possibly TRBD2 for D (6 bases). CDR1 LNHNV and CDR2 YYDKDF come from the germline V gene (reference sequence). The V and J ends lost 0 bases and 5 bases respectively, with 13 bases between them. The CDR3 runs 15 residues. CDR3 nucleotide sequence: TGTGCCACCAGCAGAGATCGAACTAGCATCGAGACCCAGTACTTC. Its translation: CATSRDRTSIETQYF. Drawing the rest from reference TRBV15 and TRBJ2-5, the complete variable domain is DAMVIQNPRYQVTQFGKPVTLSCSQTLNHNVMYWYQQKSSQAPKLLFHYYDKDFNNEADTPDNFQSRRPNTSFCFLDIRSPGLGDTAMYLCATSRDRTSIETQYFGPGTRLLVL.

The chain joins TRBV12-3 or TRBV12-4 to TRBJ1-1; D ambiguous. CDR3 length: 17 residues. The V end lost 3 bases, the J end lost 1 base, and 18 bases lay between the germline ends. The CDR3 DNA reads TGTGCCAGCAGTTTTAAAGTAGGAGTAAAGTCGAACACTGAAGCTTTCTTT. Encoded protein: CASSFKVGVKSNTEAFF.

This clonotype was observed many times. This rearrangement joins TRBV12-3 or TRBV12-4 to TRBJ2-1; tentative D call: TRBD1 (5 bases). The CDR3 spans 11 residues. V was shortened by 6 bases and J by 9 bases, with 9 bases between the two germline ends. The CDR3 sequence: CASSAGIEQFF. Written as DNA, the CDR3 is TGTGCCAGCAGCGCAGGGATTGAGCAGTTCTTC.

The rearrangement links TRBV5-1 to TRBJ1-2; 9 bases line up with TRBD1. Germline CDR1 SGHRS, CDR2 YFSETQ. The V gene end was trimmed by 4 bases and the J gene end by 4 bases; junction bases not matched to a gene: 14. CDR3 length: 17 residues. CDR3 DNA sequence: TGCGCCAGCAGCCGCGGGGACAGGGCTATCTACGGCTATGGCTACACCTTC. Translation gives CASSRGDRAIYGYGYTF.

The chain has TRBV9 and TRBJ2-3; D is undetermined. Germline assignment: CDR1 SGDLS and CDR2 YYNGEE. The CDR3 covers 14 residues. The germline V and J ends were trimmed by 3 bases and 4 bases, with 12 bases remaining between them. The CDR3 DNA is TGTGCCAGCAGCGCCCTAGAGAGACCAGATACGCAGTATTTT. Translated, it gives CASSALERPDTQYF.

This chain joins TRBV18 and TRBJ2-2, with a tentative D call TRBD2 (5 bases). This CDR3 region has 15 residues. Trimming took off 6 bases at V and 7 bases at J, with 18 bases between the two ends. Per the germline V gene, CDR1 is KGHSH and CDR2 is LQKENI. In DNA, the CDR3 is TGTGCCAGCTCGCTGAATGGACTCCAAGGCGGGGAGCTGTTTTTT. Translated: CASSLNGLQGGELFF.